The clone carrying this T cell receptor beta chain was observed once. Its antigen is unknown. Every diagnosis used clinical symptoms, serum thyroxine and TRAb, thyroid ultrasound and orbital computed tomography. RNA transcripts provided the source from which TCR beta CDR3 regions were amplified. Carried out on the TCR CDR3, a first-round RT-PCR used the HTBI primer set. TCRdb recomputed calls from the multiplex PCR reads with MiXCR, one row per CDR3 protein. The repertoire holds under 550,000 distinct CDR3 sequences, with about 20% as singletons. The sample belongs to a study of T cells in Graves' hyperthyroidism and ophthalmopathy. Study-wide background: At the time of initial diagnosis and before any treatment, peripheral blood was collected.

General observations from the study: Most expanded thyroid clonotypes above 0.001 recurred in blood.

Sequencing input: blood. The source of this sequence is a man in his forties or fifties with Graves' ophthalmopathy.

CDR3 sequence (DNA): TGTGCCACCAGTGATTATTCAGGGGGCGGTGAGCAGTTCTTC. Translated, it gives CATSDYSGGGEQFF. The gene calls are TRBV24-1 and TRBJ2-1, with 8 nucleotides matching TRBD1. This CDR3 spans 14 amino acids. The V and J ends lost 2 bases and 9 bases, in that order; junction bases with no gene match: 5. Germline CDR1 KGHDR, CDR2 SFDVKD.